The TCR beta chain described here comes from a study of blood T cells in healthy people across ages. A second PCR, run for roughly 7 to 12 cycles, used a sample-barcoded 5' primer plus a J-beta primer mix. With 12 random nucleotides, a template-switch adaptor tagged each individual cDNA molecule. Per-sample output comprised a minimum of 2.5 million paired-end reads containing CDR3. Via MiXCR, TCRdb re-called the 5' RACE reads, giving one row per CDR3 protein. This table has hundreds of thousands of distinct CDR3 sequences, 32% appearing once. Germline CDR1 and CDR2: SGHRS and YFSETQ. The CDR3 extends over 15 amino acids. The J segment lost 1 base and the V segment lost 4 bases, leaving 5 bases of the junction unmatched. This clonotype was detected only once. Just one base apart from a much larger clone, this may be a read error. The CDR3 ends on some other residue instead of the conserved phenylalanine or tryptophan, so this is likely a read error.

Sequencing was carried out using blood. The receptor was isolated from a woman over 75 in good health. J is TRBJ2-7 and V is TRBV5-1, with 10 bases matching TRBD1. The CDR3 reads CASSRRTGGSYEQYS. For the CDR3, the DNA is TGCGCCAGCAGCAGACGGACAGGGGGATCCTACGAGCAGTACTCC.